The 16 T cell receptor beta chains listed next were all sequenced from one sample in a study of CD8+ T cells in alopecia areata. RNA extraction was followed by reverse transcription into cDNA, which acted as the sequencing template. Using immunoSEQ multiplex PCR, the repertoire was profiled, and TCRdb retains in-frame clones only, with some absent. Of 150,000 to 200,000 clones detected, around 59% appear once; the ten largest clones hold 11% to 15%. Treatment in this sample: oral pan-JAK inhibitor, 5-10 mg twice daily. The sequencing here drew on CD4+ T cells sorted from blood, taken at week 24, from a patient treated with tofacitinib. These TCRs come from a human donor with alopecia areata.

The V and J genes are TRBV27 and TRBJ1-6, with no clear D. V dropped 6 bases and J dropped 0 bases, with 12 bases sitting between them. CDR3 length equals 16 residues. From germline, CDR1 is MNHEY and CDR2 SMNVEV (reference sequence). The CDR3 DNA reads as TGTGCCAGCAGGACCGACGGAAGCTCCTATAATTCACCCCTCCACTTT. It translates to CASRTDGSSYNSPLHF.

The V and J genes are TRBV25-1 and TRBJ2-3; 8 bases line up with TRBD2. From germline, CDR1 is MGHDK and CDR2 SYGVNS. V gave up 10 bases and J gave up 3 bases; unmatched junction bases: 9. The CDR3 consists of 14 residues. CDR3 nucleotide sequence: TGTGCCACCCACCCCCGGGGGGGTACAGATACGCAGTATTTT. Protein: CATHPRGGTDTQYF.

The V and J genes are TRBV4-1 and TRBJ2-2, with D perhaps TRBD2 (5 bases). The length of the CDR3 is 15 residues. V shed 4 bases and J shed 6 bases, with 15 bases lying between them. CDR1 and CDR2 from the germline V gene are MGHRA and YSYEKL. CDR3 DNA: TGCGCCAGCAGCCTTGATGTGGGGAGATCCGGGGAGCTGTTTTTT. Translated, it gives CASSLDVGRSGELFF.

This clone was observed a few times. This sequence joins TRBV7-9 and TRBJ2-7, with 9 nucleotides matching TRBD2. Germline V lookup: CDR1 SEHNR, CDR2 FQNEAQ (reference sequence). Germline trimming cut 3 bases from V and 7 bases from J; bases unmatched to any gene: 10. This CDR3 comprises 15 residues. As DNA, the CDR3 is TGTGCCAGCAGCTTCCTTAGCGGGGGCCCGGAGGAGCAGTACTTC. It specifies CASSFLSGGPEEQYF. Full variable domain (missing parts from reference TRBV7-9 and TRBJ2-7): DTGVSQNPRHKITKRGQNVTFRCDPISEHNRLYWYRQTLGQGPEFLTYFQNEAQLEKSRLLSDRFSAERPKGSFSTLEIQRTEQGDSAMYLCASSFLSGGPEEQYFGPGTRLTVT.

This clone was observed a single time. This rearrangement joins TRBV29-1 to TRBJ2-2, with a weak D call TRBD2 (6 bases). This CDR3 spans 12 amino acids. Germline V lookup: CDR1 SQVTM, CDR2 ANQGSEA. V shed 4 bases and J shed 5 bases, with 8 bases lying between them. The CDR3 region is CSVGRGTGELFF. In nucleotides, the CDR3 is TGCAGCGTTGGACGGGGGACCGGGGAGCTGTTTTTT.

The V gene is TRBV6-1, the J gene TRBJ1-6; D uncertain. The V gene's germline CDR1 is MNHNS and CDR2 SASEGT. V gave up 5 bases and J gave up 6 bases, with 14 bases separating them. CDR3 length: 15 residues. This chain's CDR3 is CASSFERRSNSPLHF. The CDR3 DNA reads TGTGCCAGCAGTTTCGAGCGACGGTCTAATTCACCCCTCCACTTT.

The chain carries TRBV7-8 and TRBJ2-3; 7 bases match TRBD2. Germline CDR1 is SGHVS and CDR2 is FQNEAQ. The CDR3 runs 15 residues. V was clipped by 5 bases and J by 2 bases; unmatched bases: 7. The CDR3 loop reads CASSLMGGYTDTQYF. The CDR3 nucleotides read TGTGCCAGCAGCCTTATGGGGGGGTACACAGATACGCAGTATTTT.

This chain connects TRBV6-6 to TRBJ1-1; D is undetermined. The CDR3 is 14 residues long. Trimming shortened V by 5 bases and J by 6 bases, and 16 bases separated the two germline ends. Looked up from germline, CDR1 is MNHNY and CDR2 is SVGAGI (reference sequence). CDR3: CASSIESSVAEAFF. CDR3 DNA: TGTGCCAGCAGTATTGAATCTTCAGTCGCTGAAGCTTTCTTT.

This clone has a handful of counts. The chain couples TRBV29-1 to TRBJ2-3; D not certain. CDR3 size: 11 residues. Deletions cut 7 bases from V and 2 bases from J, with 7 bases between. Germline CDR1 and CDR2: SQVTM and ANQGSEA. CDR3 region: CSGLTTDTQYF. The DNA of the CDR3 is TGCAGCGGACTGACCACAGATACGCAGTATTTT.

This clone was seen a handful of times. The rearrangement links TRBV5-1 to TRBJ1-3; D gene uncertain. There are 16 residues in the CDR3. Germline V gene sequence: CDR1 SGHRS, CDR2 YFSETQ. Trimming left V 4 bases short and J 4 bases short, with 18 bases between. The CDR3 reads CASSPTRLVPGNTIYF. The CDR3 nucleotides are TGCGCCAGCAGCCCGACCCGATTGGTACCCGGAAACACCATATATTTT.

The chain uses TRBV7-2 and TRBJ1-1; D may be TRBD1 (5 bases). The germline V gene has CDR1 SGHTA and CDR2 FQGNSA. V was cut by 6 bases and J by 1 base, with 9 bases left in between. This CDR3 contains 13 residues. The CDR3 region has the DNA TGTGCCAGCAGGAAAGACAGGAACACTGAAGCTTTCTTT. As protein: CASRKDRNTEAFF. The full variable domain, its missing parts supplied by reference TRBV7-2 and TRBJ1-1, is GAGVSQSPSNKVTEKGKDVELRCDPISGHTALYWYRQSLGQGLEFLIYFQGNSAPDKSGLPSDRFSAERTGGSVSTLTIQRTQQEDSAVYLCASRKDRNTEAFFGQGTRLTVV.

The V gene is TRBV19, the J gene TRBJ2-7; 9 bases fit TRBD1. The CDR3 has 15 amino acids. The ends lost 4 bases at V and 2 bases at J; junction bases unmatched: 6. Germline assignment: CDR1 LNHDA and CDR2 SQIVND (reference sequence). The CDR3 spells CASSKKGQGTYEQYF. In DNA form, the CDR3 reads TGTGCCAGTAGTAAAAAGGGACAGGGAACCTACGAGCAGTACTTC. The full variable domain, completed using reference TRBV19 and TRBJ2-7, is DGGITQSPKYLFRKEGQNVTLSCEQNLNHDAMYWYRQDPGQGLRLIYYSQIVNDFQKGDIAEGYSVSREKKESFPLTVTSAQKNPTAFYLCASSKKGQGTYEQYFGPGTRLTVT.

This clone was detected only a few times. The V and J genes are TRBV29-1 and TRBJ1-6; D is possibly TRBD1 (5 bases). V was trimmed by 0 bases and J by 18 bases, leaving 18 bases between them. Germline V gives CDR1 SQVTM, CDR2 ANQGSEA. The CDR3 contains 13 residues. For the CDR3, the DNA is TGCAGCGTTGAAGATGACAGCTCCGGAATTCACCACTTT. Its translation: CSVEDDSSGIHHF.

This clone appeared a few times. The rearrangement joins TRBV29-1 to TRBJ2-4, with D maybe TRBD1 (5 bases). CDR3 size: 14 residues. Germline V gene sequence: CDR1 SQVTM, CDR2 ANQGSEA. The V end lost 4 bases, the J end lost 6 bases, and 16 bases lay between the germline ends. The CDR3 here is CSVVLGVIPNIQYF. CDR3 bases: TGCAGCGTTGTTCTAGGGGTCATCCCAAACATTCAGTACTTC.

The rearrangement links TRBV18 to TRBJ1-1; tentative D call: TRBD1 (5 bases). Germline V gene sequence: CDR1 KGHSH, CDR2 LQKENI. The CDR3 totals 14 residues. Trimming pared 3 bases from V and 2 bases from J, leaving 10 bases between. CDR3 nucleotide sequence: TGTGCCAGCTCACCCGGGAGGGGAAACACTGAAGCTTTCTTT. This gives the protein CASSPGRGNTEAFF.

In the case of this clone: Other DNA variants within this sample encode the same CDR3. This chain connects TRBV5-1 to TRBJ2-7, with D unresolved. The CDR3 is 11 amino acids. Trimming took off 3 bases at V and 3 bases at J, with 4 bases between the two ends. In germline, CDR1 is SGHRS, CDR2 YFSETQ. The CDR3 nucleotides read TGCGCCAGCAGCTCTGACTACGAGCAGTACTTC. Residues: CASSSDYEQYF.